This T cell receptor beta chain was identified during a study of PD-1 blockade in classical Hodgkin lymphoma (dated by TCRdb to between 2020 and 2021). Describing the broader study: Nivolumab dosing was 3 mg/kg intravenously every 2 weeks, continuing until either disease progression or unacceptable toxicity. The study used CyTOF and TCR beta sequencing to define a peripheral blood immune signature of response to PD-1 blockade in classical Hodgkin lymphoma.

The Qiagen DNeasy kit was used to extract genomic DNA both from unsorted PBMCs and from the negatively selected CD4+ and CD8+ fractions. TCR beta CDR3 regions were amplified by immunoSEQ multiplex PCR using primers annealing to V and J segments. A synthetic immune receptor repertoire was used to minimize amplification bias, and remaining bias was computationally removed after sequencing. The study's processing was this. Repertoire diversity was quantified as the Shannon entropy index using custom Python scripts. Unsorted, CD4+ and CD8+ repertoires were analyzed separately, except in combined analyses where CD4+ and CD8+ sequences were merged in silico. Clonal expansion was defined as a frequency increase of at least 2-fold after treatment compared with C1D1, and clones undetected at baseline were assigned a pseudocount of 0.5. Singleton clones were defined as clones with 0 or 1 copy at C1D1, and non-singleton clones were defined as clones with 2 or more copies. Clones expanded in unsorted samples were assigned a CD4+, CD8+ or unknown annotation through matching of protein sequences in sorted samples from the same patient. Diversity changes from C1D1 to C4D1 were tested in paired samples using Wilcoxon tests. The table was pulled from immuneACCESS by TCRdb, which kept in-frame rearrangements only. Such tables lose some clones; where checked, under half of the loss comes from unresolved V genes, and the rest has no known cause. V and J calls and clone size are copied from that table; D and trimming were computed from the DNA. In all, the sample holds some 41,000 clones, and around nine tenths of those were seen once. Approximately 7.5% of the sample rests with the top ten.

Trimming leaves V shorter by 3 bases and J shorter by 4 bases, with the junction holding 5 bases beyond the gene matches. From the cysteine through the phenylalanine, the CDR3 covers 15 amino acids. Solely the CDR3 DNA is kept, with 45 bases framed from the first base. CDR1 is given as LNHNV and CDR2 as YYDKDF, both from the germline V gene (reference sequence). Study-wide findings and limitations: Baseline TCR diversity was reported to be lower in newly diagnosed patients than in healthy donors and to be lower still in relapsed/refractory patients. Trial patients achieving complete response had baseline diversity similar to newly diagnosed patients, whereas partial responders and progressors had significantly lower diversity. The study was limited to a single clinical trial cohort, and causes of repertoire differences, possibly disease activity or prior therapy, remained undefined. CD4+ but not CD8+ TCR diversity rose significantly by C4D1 (p=0.0027 vs p=0.16), most apparent in complete responders (p=0.02). Lower diversity was seen in patients whose nivolumab began less than 1 year after ASCT, and these patients were left out of later analyses so that immune reconstitution would not confound the results.

Sample time point, as interpreted from the label and publication: cycle 2 day 1 (C2D1) of nivolumab. Relapse after autologous stem cell transplantation had occurred in all trial patients, and cohorts A, B and C were distinguished by prior brentuximab vedotin exposure. The trial cohort was composed of about 60 patients with relapsed/refractory classical Hodgkin lymphoma, for whom complete response, partial response or progressive disease was recorded as best overall response. Trial patients were treated with single-agent nivolumab in the multi-cohort phase II CheckMate 205 trial. Best overall response was determined by an independent review committee according to the 2007 International Working Group response criteria. Trial PBMCs were obtained immediately prior to nivolumab initiation (C1D1) and on therapy at cycle 2 day 1 and cycle 4 day 1. Peripheral blood was collected in 8 mL Vacutainer Cell Preparation Tubes, from which PBMCs were isolated by centrifugation and then cryopreserved.

Points on this clone: Its antigen is still unknown. No per-base quality is available; no much larger clone lies one base away.

The V and J segments used are TRBV15 and TRBJ2-2; TRBD1 fits 7 bases in the junction. The material sequenced was peripheral blood mononuclear cells (PBMCs), taken before the second cycle of nivolumab. The receptor comes from a human donor with classical Hodgkin lymphoma. CDR3 reads: CATSSSGTVTGELFF. The DNA is TGTGCCACCAGCAGCTCCGGGACAGTCACCGGGGAGCTGTTTTTT.